This T cell receptor beta chain was recovered during a study of blood T cell repertoires in COVID-19. Across the study: Both acute and convalescent COVID-19 samples were obtained from the United States, Italy and Spain. In each case, the material was cDNA or gDNA derived from T cells, B-cell-depleted T cells, or PBMCs.

This CDR3 comprises 17 residues. Looked up from germline, CDR1 is SGHDT and CDR2 is YYEEEE. J was trimmed by 3 bases and V by 2 bases; bases with no gene match: 10. Repertoires were generated with immunoSEQ multiplex PCR, while TCRdb's copy carries only in-frame clones and drops some. Among some 100,000 clones, around nine tenths were seen once, and the ten largest hold approximately 3.6%. This clonotype originated in a woman aged 70-85 years with acute or convalescent COVID-19. Sample: peripheral blood. This chain links TRBV5-6 with TRBJ1-2, with TRBD1 identical over 10 bases. The DNA of the CDR3 is TGTGCCAGCAGCTTAGGAGACAGGGGGCGCCCCGACTATGGCTACACCTTC. Translating it yields CASSLGDRGRPDYGYTF.